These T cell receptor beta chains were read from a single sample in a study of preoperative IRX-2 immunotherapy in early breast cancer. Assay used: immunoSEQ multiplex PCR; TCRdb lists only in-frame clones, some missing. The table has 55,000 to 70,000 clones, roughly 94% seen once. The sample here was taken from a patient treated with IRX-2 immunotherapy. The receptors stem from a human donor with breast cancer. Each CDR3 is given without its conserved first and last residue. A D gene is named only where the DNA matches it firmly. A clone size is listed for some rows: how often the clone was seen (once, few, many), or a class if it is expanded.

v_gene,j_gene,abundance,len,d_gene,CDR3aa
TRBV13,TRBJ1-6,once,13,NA,ASSLGRGGNSPLH
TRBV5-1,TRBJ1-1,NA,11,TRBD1,ASSFRGLGEAF
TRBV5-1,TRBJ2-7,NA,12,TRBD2,ASSEGLVPYEQY
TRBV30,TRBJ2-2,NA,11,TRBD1,AGTGWNTGELF
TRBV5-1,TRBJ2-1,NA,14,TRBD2,ASSVLAGHSYNEQF
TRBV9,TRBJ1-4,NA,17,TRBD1,ASSVGRTGDRGRNEKLF
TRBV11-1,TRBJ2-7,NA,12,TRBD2,ASSKTSYDFEQY
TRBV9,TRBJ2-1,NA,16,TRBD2,ASSVTGLAESSYNEQF
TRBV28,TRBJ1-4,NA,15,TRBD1,ASSLSGQGNLNEKLF
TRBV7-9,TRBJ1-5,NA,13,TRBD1,ASSPTGAGDQPQH
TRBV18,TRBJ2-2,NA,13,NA,ASSRRTAAPGELF
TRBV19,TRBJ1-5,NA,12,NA,ASQGGLLNQPQH
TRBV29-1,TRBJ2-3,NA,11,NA,SVEGSSTDTQY
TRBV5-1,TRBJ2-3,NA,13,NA,ASSLVPVATDTQY
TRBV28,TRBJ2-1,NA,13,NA,ASSLTGLYGNEQF
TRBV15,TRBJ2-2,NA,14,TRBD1,ATSRGQGPNTGELF
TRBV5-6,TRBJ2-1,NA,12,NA,ASWTTKSYNEQF
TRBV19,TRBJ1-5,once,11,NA,ASRGQGNQPQH
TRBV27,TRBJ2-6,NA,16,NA,ASTSDRSFISGANVLT
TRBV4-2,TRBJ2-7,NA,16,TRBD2,ASSGRRLAGGSSYEQY
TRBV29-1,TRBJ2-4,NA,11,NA,SAKGDSKNIQY
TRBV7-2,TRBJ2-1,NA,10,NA,ASSLIYNEQF
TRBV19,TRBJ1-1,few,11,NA,ASSIFKGTEAF
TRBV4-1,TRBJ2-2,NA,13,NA,ASSQGQAFTGELF
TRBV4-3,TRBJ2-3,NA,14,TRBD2,ASSQELFGRRGTQY
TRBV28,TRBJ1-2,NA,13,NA,ASSMWGGMSYGYT
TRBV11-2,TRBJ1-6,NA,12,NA,ASSRPGRNSPLH
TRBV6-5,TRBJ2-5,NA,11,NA,ASSRPRQETQY
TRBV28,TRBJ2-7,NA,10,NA,ASSFQNYEQY
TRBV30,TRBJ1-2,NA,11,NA,AGKASMFIGYT
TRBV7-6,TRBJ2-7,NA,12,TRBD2,ASSMGLASYEQY
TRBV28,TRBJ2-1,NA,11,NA,ASSLRASSEQF
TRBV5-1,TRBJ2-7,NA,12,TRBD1,ASSLGTGVHEQY
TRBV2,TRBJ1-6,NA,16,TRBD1,ASSQGTVTPSDGVPLH
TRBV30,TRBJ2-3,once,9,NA,AWGNTDTQY
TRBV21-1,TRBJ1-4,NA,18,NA,ASSKLGRLQGTATNEKLF
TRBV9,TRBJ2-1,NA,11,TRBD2,ASSAGGGVVQF
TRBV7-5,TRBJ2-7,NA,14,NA,ARSPSGPAGSYEQY
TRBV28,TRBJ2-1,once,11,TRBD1,ASRTTGDNEQF
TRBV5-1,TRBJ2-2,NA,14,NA,ASSLGLGREAGELF
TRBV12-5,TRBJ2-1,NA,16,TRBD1,ASGLARQAGTGSNEQF
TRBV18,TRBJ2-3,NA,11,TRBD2,ASAAGGPDTQY
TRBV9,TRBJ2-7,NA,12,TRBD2,ASSAGTSVHEQY
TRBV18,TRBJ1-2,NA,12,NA,ASSPRSETGSYT
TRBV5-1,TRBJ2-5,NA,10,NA,ASRIFQETQY
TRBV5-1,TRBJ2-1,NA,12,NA,ASSSTSRFGEQF
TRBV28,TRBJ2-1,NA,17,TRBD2,ASSSSGLAGVSPYNEQF
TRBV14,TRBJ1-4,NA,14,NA,GPQSFAFVGHYRLF
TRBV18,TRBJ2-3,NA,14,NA,ASSPMRTLITDTQY
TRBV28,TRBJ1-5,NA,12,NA,ASSLGGRNQPQH
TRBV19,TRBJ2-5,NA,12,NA,ASSPGTFKETQY
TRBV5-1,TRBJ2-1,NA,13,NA,ASSLGSPDYNEQF
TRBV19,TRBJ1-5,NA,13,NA,ASSIRQISNQPQH
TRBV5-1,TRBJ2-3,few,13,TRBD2,ASSRGTSGSDTQY
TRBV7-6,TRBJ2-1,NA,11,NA,ASSLGSYNEQF
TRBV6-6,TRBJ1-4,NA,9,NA,ASSSVEKLF
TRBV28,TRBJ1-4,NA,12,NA,ASSPRGLIEKLF
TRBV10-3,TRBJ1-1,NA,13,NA,AISPAGSRNTEAF